This T cell receptor beta chain stems from a study of blood T cell repertoires in COVID-19. Study in general: There were acute and convalescent COVID-19 samples, and they came from the United States, Italy and Spain.

Study processing details: Estimated nucleated cell counts came from reference gene primer amplification. Measured with immunoSEQ multiplex PCR; TCRdb has only the in-frame clones, and not every one. V and J calls and clone size are those listed in that table; D and trimming were worked out from the DNA. The sample has fewer than 300,000 clones, 85% to 90% seen once. During active infection, Seattle patients enrolled and were then monitored through disease. With 6 bases removed from V and 7 bases from J, the gap between germline ends came to 13 bases. There are 13 residues in the CDR3. The material sequenced was peripheral blood. The rearrangement uses TRBV12-3 or TRBV12-4 and TRBJ2-4; D might be TRBD2 (6 bases). The TCR was taken from a woman younger than 45 with COVID-19, enrolled during active disease. In DNA form, the CDR3 reads TGTGCCAGCAGCCCGGGGGTGGAGAACATTCAGTACTTC. The encoded protein is CASSPGVENIQYF.